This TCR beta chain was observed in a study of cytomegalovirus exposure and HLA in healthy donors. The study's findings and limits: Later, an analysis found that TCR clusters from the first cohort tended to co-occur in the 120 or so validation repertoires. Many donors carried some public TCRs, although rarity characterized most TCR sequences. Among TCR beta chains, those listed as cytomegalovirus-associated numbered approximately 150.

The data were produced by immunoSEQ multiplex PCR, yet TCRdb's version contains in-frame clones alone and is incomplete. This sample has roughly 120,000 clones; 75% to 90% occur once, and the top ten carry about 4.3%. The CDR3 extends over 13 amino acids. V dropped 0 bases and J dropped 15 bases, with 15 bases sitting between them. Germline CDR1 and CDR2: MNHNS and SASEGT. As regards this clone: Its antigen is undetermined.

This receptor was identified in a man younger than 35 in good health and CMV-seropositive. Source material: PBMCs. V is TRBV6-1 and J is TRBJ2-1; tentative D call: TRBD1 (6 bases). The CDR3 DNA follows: TGTGCCAGCAGTGAAGCTTCGAGGGAACAGGGGTTCTTC. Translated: CASSEASREQGFF.